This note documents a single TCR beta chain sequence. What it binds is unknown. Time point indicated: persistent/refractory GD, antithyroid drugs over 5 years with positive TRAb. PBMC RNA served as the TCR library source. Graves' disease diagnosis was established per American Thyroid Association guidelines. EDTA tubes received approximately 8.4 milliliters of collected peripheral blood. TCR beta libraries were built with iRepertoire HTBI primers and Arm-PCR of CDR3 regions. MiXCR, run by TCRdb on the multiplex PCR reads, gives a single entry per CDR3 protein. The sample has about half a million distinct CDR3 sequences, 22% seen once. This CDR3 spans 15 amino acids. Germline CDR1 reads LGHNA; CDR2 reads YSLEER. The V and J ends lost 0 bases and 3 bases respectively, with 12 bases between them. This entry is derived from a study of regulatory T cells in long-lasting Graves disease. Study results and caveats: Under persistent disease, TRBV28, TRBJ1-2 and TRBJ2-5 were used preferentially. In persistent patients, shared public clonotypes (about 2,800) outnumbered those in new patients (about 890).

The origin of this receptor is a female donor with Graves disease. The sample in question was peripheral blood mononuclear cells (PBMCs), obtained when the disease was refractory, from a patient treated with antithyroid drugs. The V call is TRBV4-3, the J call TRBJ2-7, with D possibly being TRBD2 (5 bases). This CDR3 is CASSQERAGSYEQYF. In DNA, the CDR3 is TGCGCCAGCAGCCAAGAGAGGGCAGGAAGCTACGAGCAGTACTTC.